This T cell receptor beta chain was captured in a study of OX40 agonist ivuxolimab in advanced cancers. General study points: On average, CD8+ T cells had more expanded clones than CD4+.

This CDR3 spans 13 amino acids. The V gene lost 1 base and the J gene lost 7 bases, with 5 bases spanning the gap. The germline V gene has CDR1 SGHTA and CDR2 FQGNSA. This clone was seen a few times. Its antigen remains unknown. Libraries were prepared by immunoSEQ multiplex PCR; TCRdb keeps only in-frame clonotypes and omits some of them. The table shows over 80,000 clones, with under 95% occurring only once. The receptor's source is an adult with an advanced solid tumor such as melanoma, head and neck, liver or kidney cancer. The rearrangement links TRBV7-2 to TRBJ1-6, with D hard to call. This specimen consisted of CD4+ or CD8+ T cells sorted from blood, obtained in a trial of the OX40 agonist ivuxolimab. The CDR3 sequence is CASSLDWNSPLHF. For the CDR3, the DNA is TGTGCCAGCAGCTTAGATTGGAATTCACCCCTCCACTTT.